These T cell receptor beta chains were read from a single sample in a study of vaccination and CD4 T cells after COVID-19. TCRdb processed the PCR reads anew with MiXCR; each CDR3 protein has one entry. The sample includes some 20,000 distinct CDR3 sequences, roughly two fifths seen only once; the top ten take roughly 13%. Antigens of these TCRs are unknown. The sequencing sample was made of CD4+ T cells from blood, cultured in vitro. These receptors were collected from a human donor who had recovered from COVID-19. Both conserved end residues are part of each CDR3. D genes are given only for firm matches. Some rows have no size entry. The others give once, few or many, or a class for an expanded clone.

j_gene: TRBJ1-2
v_gene: TRBV28
d_gene: -
abundance: -
len: 14
CDR3nt: TGTGCCAGCAGTCTCTCTTGGGCTAACTATGGCTACACCTTC
CDR3aa: CASSLSWANYGYTF

j_gene: TRBJ2-7
v_gene: TRBV23-1
d_gene: -
abundance: medium-sized
len: 12
CDR3nt: TGCGCCAGCAGTCAAGACAGTTACGAGCAGTACTTC
CDR3aa: CASSQDSYEQYF

j_gene: TRBJ2-7
v_gene: TRBV28
d_gene: -
abundance: -
len: 12
CDR3nt: TGTGCCAGCAGTAGGACAGCCTACGAGCAGTACTTC
CDR3aa: CASSRTAYEQYF

j_gene: TRBJ1-5
v_gene: TRBV27
d_gene: -
abundance: -
len: 13
CDR3nt: TGTGCCAGCAGTCGACAGTATCACCAGCCCCAGCATTTT
CDR3aa: CASSRQYHQPQHF

j_gene: TRBJ1-1
v_gene: TRBV7-8
d_gene: -
abundance: few
len: 14
CDR3nt: TGTGCCAGCAGCTTCCTGGGAGCGAACACTGAAGCTTTCTTT
CDR3aa: CASSFLGANTEAFF

j_gene: TRBJ1-6
v_gene: TRBV5-4
d_gene: -
abundance: -
len: 15
CDR3nt: TGTGCCAGCACCCGCCGTGGCTCCTATAATTCACCCCTCCACTTT
CDR3aa: CASTRRGSYNSPLHF

j_gene: TRBJ2-3
v_gene: TRBV2
d_gene: -
abundance: -
len: 15
CDR3nt: TGTGCCAGCAGTCGTTCAGCGGGTAACACAGATACGCAGTATTTT
CDR3aa: CASSRSAGNTDTQYF

j_gene: TRBJ2-2
v_gene: TRBV6-5
d_gene: -
abundance: -
len: 12
CDR3nt: TGTGCCAGCAGTTACGGCACCGGGGAGCTGTTTTTT
CDR3aa: CASSYGTGELFF

j_gene: TRBJ2-1
v_gene: TRBV18
d_gene: -
abundance: -
len: 14
CDR3nt: TGTGCCAGCTCACCACCGGTTATAAGGAATGAGCAGTTCTTC
CDR3aa: CASSPPVIRNEQFF

j_gene: TRBJ2-1
v_gene: TRBV7-9
d_gene: -
abundance: few
len: 14
CDR3nt: TGTGCCAGCGGGCTTCAGGCTACCTTCAATGAGCAGTTCTTC
CDR3aa: CASGLQATFNEQFF

j_gene: TRBJ1-5
v_gene: TRBV6-1
d_gene: -
abundance: few
len: 17
CDR3nt: TGTGCCAGCAGAAGCCGAAGTAGACAGTATAGCAATCAGCCCCAGCATTTT
CDR3aa: CASRSRSRQYSNQPQHF

j_gene: TRBJ1-5
v_gene: TRBV12-5
d_gene: -
abundance: -
len: 12
CDR3nt: TGTGCTAGTGGTTTAGGGAATCAGCCCCAGCATTTT
CDR3aa: CASGLGNQPQHF

j_gene: TRBJ2-7
v_gene: TRBV20-1
d_gene: -
abundance: -
len: 14
CDR3nt: TGCAGTGCTAGCTTGGTCGCCGGCGGGGTGGAGCAGTACTTC
CDR3aa: CSASLVAGGVEQYF

j_gene: TRBJ2-4
v_gene: TRBV28
d_gene: -
abundance: -
len: 17
CDR3nt: TGTGCCAGCAGTCGCCTAGACAGGTGGCTAGCCAAAAACATTCAGTACTTC
CDR3aa: CASSRLDRWLAKNIQYF

j_gene: TRBJ1-2
v_gene: TRBV24-1
d_gene: -
abundance: few
len: 13
CDR3nt: TGTGCCACCAGTGATACGGGGAGGCAGGGCTACACCTTC
CDR3aa: CATSDTGRQGYTF

j_gene: TRBJ2-7
v_gene: TRBV7-9
d_gene: -
abundance: -
len: 17
CDR3nt: TGTGCCAGCAGCTTAGGAGGGGGGGCTAGCGGCTCCTACGAGCAGTACTTC
CDR3aa: CASSLGGGASGSYEQYF

j_gene: TRBJ1-5
v_gene: TRBV7-2
d_gene: -
abundance: -
len: 13
CDR3nt: TGTGCCAGCAGCCGATGGTCGGATCAGCCCCAGCATTTT
CDR3aa: CASSRWSDQPQHF

j_gene: TRBJ2-5
v_gene: TRBV5-1
d_gene: -
abundance: -
len: 14
CDR3nt: TGCGCCAGCAGCTTGGTCGGGGCCCAAGAGACCCAGTACTTC
CDR3aa: CASSLVGAQETQYF

j_gene: TRBJ1-5
v_gene: TRBV28
d_gene: -
abundance: few
len: 13
CDR3nt: TGTGCCAGCAGGGTTTCTGGCAATCAGCCCCAGCATTTT
CDR3aa: CASRVSGNQPQHF

j_gene: TRBJ2-2
v_gene: TRBV20-1
d_gene: TRBD2
abundance: -
len: 19
CDR3nt: TGCAGTGCTAGAGTAGGGCCTACTAGCGGGAGGGTTAACACCGGGGAGCTGTTTTTT
CDR3aa: CSARVGPTSGRVNTGELFF

j_gene: TRBJ1-6
v_gene: TRBV20-1
d_gene: TRBD1
abundance: -
len: 15
CDR3nt: TGCAGTGCTAGAGTGGGGACAGCGAATAATTCACCCCTCCACTTT
CDR3aa: CSARVGTANNSPLHF

j_gene: TRBJ1-6
v_gene: TRBV20-1
d_gene: TRBD1
abundance: few
len: 14
CDR3nt: TGCAGTGCTCCTGGGACAGGGCCTAATTCACCCCTCCACTTT
CDR3aa: CSAPGTGPNSPLHF

j_gene: TRBJ1-2
v_gene: TRBV6-4
d_gene: -
abundance: -
len: 14
CDR3nt: TGTGCCAGCAGTGACTCCAGGGGAATATATGGCTACACCTTC
CDR3aa: CASSDSRGIYGYTF

j_gene: TRBJ1-5
v_gene: TRBV28
d_gene: TRBD1
abundance: -
len: 13
CDR3nt: TGTGCCAGCAGTGGGGACAGAAGACAGCCCCAGCATTTT
CDR3aa: CASSGDRRQPQHF

j_gene: TRBJ1-1
v_gene: TRBV2
d_gene: -
abundance: once
len: 12
CDR3nt: TGTGCCAGCGGTCCGTGGAACACTGAAGCTTTCTTT
CDR3aa: CASGPWNTEAFF

j_gene: TRBJ1-6
v_gene: TRBV6-1
d_gene: -
abundance: -
len: 14
CDR3nt: TGTGCCAGCAGGATACAGATGACTAATTCACCCCTCCACTTT
CDR3aa: CASRIQMTNSPLHF

j_gene: TRBJ2-1
v_gene: TRBV29-1
d_gene: TRBD2
abundance: few
len: 15
CDR3nt: TGCAGCGTCCCGCCGGGGAGCGGGAGGTCGGGTGAGCAGTTCTTC
CDR3aa: CSVPPGSGRSGEQFF

j_gene: TRBJ2-3
v_gene: TRBV11-3
d_gene: TRBD2
abundance: -
len: 16
CDR3nt: TGTGCCGGCAGCTTAGATTTTACGGGAGGGGCAGATACGCAGTATTTT
CDR3aa: CAGSLDFTGGADTQYF

j_gene: TRBJ1-5
v_gene: TRBV19
d_gene: -
abundance: few
len: 13
CDR3nt: TGTGCCAGCGTAGGGACGGGCAATCAGCCCCAGCATTTT
CDR3aa: CASVGTGNQPQHF

j_gene: TRBJ1-1
v_gene: TRBV2
d_gene: TRBD1
abundance: few
len: 14
CDR3nt: TGTGCCAGCAGTGGGGGACAGCGGGGCACTGAAGCTTTCTTT
CDR3aa: CASSGGQRGTEAFF

j_gene: TRBJ2-1
v_gene: TRBV28
d_gene: -
abundance: -
len: 12
CDR3nt: TGTGCCAGCAGTTTATCTCGCGGTGAGCAGTTCTTC
CDR3aa: CASSLSRGEQFF

j_gene: TRBJ1-2
v_gene: TRBV5-1
d_gene: TRBD1
abundance: -
len: 16
CDR3nt: TGCGCCAGCAGCTTGGAGGGGACAGGGGGTTACTATGGCTACACCTTC
CDR3aa: CASSLEGTGGYYGYTF

j_gene: TRBJ2-5
v_gene: TRBV5-1
d_gene: -
abundance: -
len: 14
CDR3nt: TGCGCCAGCAGCTTGGCCACAGGTGGTGAGACCCAGTACTTC
CDR3aa: CASSLATGGETQYF

j_gene: TRBJ2-3
v_gene: TRBV7-5
d_gene: -
abundance: -
len: 19
CDR3nt: -
CDR3aa: CISVPEAIYQGRCTDTQYF

j_gene: TRBJ2-3
v_gene: TRBV6-1
d_gene: -
abundance: few
len: 15
CDR3nt: TGTGCCAGCAGGGGTCGGGAAAGCAGCACAGATACGCAGTATTTT
CDR3aa: CASRGRESSTDTQYF

j_gene: TRBJ2-3
v_gene: TRBV4-1
d_gene: -
abundance: -
len: 17
CDR3nt: TGCGCCAGCAGCCAGACCCCAGACGGCAAGAGCACAGATACGCAGTATTTT
CDR3aa: CASSQTPDGKSTDTQYF

j_gene: TRBJ1-2
v_gene: TRBV12-3/TRBV12-4
d_gene: TRBD1
abundance: -
len: 12
CDR3nt: TGTGCCAGCAGCAGGGGGGGGTATGGCTACACCTTC
CDR3aa: CASSRGGYGYTF

j_gene: TRBJ2-7
v_gene: TRBV27
d_gene: TRBD1
abundance: -
len: 17
CDR3nt: TGTGCCAGCAGTTTATCGAATCCAGGGGGATCTACCTACGAGCAGTACTTC
CDR3aa: CASSLSNPGGSTYEQYF

j_gene: TRBJ1-4
v_gene: TRBV29-1
d_gene: -
abundance: -
len: 13
CDR3nt: TGCAGCGTTTTGGGATTCCCCAATGAAAAACTGTTTTTT
CDR3aa: CSVLGFPNEKLFF

j_gene: TRBJ1-6
v_gene: TRBV5-1
d_gene: TRBD1
abundance: -
len: 15
CDR3nt: TGCGCCAGCAGCCTTAGGGGGACAGGTGATTCACCCCTCCACTTT
CDR3aa: CASSLRGTGDSPLHF

j_gene: TRBJ2-5
v_gene: TRBV2
d_gene: TRBD1
abundance: few
len: 14
CDR3nt: TGTGCCAGCAGCAAACAGGGGATCCAAGAGACCCAGTACTTC
CDR3aa: CASSKQGIQETQYF

j_gene: TRBJ2-7
v_gene: TRBV10-1
d_gene: -
abundance: -
len: 14
CDR3nt: TGCGCCAGCAGTGAAGGAGGGAGCGACTACGAGCAGTACTTC
CDR3aa: CASSEGGSDYEQYF